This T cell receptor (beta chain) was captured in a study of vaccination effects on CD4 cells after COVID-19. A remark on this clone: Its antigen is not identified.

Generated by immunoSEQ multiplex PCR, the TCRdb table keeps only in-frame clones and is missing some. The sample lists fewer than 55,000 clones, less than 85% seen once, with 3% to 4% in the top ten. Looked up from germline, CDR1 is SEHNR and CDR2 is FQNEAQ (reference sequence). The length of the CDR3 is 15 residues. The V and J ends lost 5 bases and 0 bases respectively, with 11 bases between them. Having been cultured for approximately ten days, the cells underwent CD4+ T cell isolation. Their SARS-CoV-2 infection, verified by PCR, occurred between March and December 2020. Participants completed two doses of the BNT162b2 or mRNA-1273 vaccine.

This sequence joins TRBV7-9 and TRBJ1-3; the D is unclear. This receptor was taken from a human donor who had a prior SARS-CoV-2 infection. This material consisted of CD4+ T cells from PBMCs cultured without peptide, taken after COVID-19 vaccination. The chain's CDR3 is CASSGRLYSGNTIYF. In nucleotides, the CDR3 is TGTGCCAGCAGCGGAAGACTTTACTCTGGAAACACCATATATTTT.